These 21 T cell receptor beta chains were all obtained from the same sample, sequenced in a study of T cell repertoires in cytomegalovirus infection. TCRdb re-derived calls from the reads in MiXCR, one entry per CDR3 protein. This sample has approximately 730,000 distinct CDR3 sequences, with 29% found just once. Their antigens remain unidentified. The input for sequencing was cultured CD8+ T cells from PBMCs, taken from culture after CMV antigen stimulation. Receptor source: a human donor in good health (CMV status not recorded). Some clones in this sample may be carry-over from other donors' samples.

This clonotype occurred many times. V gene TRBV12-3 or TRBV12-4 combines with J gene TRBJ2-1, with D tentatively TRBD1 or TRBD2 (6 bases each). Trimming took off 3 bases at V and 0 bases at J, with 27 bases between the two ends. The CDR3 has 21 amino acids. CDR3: CASSFYPHIGGPPPSYNEQFF. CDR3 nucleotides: TGTGCCAGCAGTTTTTACCCCCATATTGGGGGGCCACCCCCCTCCTACAATGAGCAGTTCTTC.

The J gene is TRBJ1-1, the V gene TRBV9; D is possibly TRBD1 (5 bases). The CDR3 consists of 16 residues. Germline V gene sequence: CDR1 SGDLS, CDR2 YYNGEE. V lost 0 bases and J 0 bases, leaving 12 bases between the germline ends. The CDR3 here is CASSVGETALNTEAFF. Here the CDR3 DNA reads TGTGCCAGCAGCGTAGGGGAGACAGCCTTGAACACTGAAGCTTTCTTT.

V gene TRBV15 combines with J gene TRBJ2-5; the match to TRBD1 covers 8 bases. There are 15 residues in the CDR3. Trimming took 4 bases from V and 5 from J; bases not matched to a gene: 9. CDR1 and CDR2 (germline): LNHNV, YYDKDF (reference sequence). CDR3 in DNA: TGTGCCACCAGCATCCTGACAGGGGATTTGGAGACCCAGTACTTC. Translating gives CATSILTGDLETQYF.

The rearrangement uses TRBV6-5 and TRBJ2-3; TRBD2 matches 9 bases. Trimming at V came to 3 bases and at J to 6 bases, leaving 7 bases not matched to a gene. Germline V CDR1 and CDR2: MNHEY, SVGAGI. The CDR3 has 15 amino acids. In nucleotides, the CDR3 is TGTGCCAGCAGTTATGGCGGGGGGGCGGGGGATACGCAGTATTTT. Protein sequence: CASSYGGGAGDTQYF.

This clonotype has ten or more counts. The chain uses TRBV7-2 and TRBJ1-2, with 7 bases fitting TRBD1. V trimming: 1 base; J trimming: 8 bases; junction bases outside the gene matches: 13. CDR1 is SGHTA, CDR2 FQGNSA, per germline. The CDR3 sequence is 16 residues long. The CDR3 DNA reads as TGTGCCAGCAGCTTAGACGCGGGAGACAGGGCTGGGGGCTACACCTTC. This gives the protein CASSLDAGDRAGGYTF.

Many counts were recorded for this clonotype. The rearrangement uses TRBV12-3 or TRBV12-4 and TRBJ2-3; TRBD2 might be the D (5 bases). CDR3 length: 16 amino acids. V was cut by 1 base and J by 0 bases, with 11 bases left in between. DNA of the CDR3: TGTGCCAGCAGTTTAGGAGGAGGTGCTAGCACAGATACGCAGTATTTT. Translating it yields CASSLGGGASTDTQYF.

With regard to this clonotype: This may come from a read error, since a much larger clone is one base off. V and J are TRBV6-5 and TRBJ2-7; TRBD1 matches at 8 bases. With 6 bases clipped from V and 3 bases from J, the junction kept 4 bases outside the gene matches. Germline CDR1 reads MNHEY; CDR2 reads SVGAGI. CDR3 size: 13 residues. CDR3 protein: CASREGTGYEQYF. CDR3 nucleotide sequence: TGTGCCAGCAGGGAAGGGACAGGCTACGAGCAGTACTTC.

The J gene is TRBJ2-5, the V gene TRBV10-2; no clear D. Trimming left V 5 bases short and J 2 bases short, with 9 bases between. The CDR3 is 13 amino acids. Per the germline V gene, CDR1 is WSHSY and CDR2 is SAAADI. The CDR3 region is CASSPLEQETQYF. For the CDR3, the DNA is TGCGCCAGCAGTCCCTTGGAGCAAGAGACCCAGTACTTC.

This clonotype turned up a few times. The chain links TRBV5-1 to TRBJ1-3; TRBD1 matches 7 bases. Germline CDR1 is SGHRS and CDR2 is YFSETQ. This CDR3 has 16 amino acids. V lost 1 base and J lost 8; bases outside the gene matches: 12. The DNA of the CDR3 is TGCGCCAGCAGCTTGTACCTCGGACAGGCCACGGACACCATATATTTT. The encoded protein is CASSLYLGQATDTIYF.

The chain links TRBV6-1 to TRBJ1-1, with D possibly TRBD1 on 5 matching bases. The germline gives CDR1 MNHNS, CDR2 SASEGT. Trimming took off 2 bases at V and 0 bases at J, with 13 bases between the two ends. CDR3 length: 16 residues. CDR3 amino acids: CASSEYVGVMNTEAFF. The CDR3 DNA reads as TGTGCCAGCAGTGAATACGTGGGGGTGATGAACACTGAAGCTTTCTTT.

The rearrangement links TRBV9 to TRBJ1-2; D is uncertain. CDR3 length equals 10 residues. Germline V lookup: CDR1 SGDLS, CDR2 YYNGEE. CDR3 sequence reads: CASRGRGYTF. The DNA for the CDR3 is TGTGCTTCCAGAGGACGGGGCTACACCTTC.

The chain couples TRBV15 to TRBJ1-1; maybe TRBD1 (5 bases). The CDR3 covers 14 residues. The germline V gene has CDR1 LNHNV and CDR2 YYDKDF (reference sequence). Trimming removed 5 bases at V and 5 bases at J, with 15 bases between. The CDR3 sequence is CATSDVWGKTEAFF. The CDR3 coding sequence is TGTGCCACCAGCGATGTTTGGGGGAAGACTGAAGCTTTCTTT.

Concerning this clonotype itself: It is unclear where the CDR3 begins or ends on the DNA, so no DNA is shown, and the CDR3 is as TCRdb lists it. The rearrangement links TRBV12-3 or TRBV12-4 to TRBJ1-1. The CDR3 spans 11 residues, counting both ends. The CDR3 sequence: CASILVGEAFF.

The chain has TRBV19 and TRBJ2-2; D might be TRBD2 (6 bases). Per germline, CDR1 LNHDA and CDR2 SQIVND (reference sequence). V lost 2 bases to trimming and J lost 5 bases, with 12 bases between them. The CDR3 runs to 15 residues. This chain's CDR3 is CASSIRREVTGELFF. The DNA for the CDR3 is TGTGCCAGTAGTATAAGGAGGGAGGTTACCGGGGAGCTGTTTTTT.

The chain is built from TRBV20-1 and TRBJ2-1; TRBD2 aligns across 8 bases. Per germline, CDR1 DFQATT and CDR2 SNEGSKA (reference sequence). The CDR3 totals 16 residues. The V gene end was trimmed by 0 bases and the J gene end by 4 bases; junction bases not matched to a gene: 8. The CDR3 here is CSARDTNGGGYNEQFF. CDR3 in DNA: TGCAGTGCTAGAGATACCAACGGGGGGGGATACAATGAGCAGTTCTTC.

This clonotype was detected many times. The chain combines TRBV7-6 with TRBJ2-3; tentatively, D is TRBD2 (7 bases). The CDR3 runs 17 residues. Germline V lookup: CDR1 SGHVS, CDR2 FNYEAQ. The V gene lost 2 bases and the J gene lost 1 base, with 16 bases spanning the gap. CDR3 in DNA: TGTGCCAGCAGCTTAACGAGTGGGGGGGCCGGCACAGATACGCAGTATTTT. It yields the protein CASSLTSGGAGTDTQYF.

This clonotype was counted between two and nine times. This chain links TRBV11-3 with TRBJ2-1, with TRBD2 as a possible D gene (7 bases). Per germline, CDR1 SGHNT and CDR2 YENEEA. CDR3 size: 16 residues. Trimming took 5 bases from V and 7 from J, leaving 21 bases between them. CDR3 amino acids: CASSTQRGRGMNEQFF. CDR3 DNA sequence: TGTGCCAGCAGCACGCAGCGGGGAAGGGGGATGAATGAGCAGTTCTTC.

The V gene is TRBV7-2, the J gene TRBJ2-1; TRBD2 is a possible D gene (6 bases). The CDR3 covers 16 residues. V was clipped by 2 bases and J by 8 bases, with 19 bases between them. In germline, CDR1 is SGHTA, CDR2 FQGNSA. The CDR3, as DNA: TGTGCCAGCAGCTTAAGGGGCGGGGACCCTTCTTATGAGCAGTTCTTC. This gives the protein CASSLRGGDPSYEQFF.

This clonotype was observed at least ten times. This chain's CDR3 is CASSAKLGYEQYV. CDR3 in DNA: TGTGCCAGCAGCGCAAAACTGGGCTACGAGCAGTACGTC. The chain uses TRBV6-2 or TRBV6-3 and TRBJ2-7, with D uncertain. CDR1 is MNHEY and CDR2 is SVGEGT in the germline V gene. Trimming shortened V by 6 bases and J by 3 bases, and 12 bases separated the two germline ends. This CDR3 region has 13 residues.

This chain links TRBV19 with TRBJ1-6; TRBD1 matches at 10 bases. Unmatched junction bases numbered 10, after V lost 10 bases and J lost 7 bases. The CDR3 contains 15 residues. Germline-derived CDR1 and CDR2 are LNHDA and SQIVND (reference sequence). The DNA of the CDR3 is TGTGCCACCGGGGACAGGGGAAAGCGGAATTCACCCCTCCACTTT. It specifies CATGDRGKRNSPLHF.

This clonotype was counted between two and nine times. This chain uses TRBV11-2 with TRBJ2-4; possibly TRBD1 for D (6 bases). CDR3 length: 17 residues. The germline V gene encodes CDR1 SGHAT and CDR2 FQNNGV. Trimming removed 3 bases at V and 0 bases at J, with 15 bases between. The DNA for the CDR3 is TGTGCCAGCAGCTTGACAGGACAGAGTCTAGCCAAAAACATTCAGTACTTC. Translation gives CASSLTGQSLAKNIQYF.